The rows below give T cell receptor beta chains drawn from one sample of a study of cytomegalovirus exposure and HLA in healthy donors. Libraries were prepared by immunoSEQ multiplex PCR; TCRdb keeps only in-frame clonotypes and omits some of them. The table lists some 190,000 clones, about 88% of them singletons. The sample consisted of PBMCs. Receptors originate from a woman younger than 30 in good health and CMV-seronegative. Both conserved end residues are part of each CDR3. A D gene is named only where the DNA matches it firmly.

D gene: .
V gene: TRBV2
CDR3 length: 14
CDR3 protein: CASSEEGGADIQYF

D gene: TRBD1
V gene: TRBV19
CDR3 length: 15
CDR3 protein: CASSIRKQGVGELFF

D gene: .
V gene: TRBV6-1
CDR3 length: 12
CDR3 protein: CASSLQGNEQFF

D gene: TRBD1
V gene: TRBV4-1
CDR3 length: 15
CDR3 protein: CASSQGDRISYEQYF

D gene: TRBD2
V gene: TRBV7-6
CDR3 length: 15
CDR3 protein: CASVRLAGDQETQYF

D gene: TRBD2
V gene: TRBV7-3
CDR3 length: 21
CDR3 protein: CASSTKPWGLAGDWNTGELFF

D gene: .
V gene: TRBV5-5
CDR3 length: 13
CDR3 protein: CASSFSGADTQYF

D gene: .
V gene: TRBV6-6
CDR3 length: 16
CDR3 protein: CASSYSPPAGLTEAFF

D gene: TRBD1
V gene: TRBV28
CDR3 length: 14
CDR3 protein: CASSLETGHYGYTF

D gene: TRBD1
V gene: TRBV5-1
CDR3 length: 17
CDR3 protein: CASSLALSTGATYEQYF

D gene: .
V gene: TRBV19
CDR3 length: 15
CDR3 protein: CASSIVRGGEETQYF

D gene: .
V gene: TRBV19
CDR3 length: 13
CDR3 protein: CASSIRRREKLFF

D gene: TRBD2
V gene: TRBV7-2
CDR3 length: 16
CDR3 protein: CASSPRDSGNLYEQYF

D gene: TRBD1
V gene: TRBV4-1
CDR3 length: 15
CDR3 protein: CASSQDRGLADTQYF

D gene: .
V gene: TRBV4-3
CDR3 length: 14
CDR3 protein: CASSQGSGSGELFF

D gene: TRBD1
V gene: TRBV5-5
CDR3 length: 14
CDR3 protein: CASSWTGMNTEAFF

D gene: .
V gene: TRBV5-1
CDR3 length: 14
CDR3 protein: CASSPGQINQPQHF

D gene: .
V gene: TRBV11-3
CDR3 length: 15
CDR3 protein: CASSFERTTPIKAFF

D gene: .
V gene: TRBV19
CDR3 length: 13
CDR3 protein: CASSDTSNTEAFF

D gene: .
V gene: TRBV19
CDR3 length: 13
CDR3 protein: CASSIGVSQPQHF

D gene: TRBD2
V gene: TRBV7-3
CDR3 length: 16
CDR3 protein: CASSSSGRVSYNEQFF

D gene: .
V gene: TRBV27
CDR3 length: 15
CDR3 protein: CASSLSGTGYYGYTF